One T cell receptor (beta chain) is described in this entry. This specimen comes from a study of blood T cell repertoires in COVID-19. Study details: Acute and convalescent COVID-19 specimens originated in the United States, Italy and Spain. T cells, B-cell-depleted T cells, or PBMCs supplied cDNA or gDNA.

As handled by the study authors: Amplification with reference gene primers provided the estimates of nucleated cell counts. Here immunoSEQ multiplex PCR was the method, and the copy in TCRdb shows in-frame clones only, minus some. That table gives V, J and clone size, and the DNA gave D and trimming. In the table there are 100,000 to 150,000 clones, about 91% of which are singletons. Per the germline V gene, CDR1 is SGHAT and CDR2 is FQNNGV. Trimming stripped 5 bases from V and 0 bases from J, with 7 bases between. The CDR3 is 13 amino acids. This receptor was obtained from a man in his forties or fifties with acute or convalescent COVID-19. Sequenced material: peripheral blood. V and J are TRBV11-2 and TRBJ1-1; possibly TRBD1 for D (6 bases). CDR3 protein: CASSRQVNTEAFF. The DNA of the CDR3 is TGTGCCAGCAGCCGACAGGTGAACACTGAAGCTTTCTTT.